The next 11 T cell receptor beta chains were all read from a single sample in a study of blood T cell repertoires in COVID-19. The protocol was immunoSEQ multiplex PCR, while the TCRdb copy is restricted to in-frame clones and leaves out a portion. The table has under 120,000 clones, around 91% seen once. The sequenced material came from peripheral blood. All receptors derive from a woman older than 75 with acute or convalescent COVID-19.

CDR3 amino acids: CASSLTGTGISYEQYF. Here the CDR3 DNA reads TGCGCCAGCAGCTTAACCGGGACAGGGATCTCCTACGAGCAGTACTTC. The chain has TRBV5-1 and TRBJ2-7; TRBD1 aligns across 9 bases. J lost 0 bases, V lost 2 bases, and 6 bases had no gene match. CDR3 length: 16 amino acids. From germline, CDR1 is SGHRS and CDR2 YFSETQ.

This rearrangement joins TRBV19 to TRBJ2-7; 8 bases are a match to TRBD1. Trimming removed 4 bases from V and 2 bases from J; junction bases left unmatched: 10. This CDR3 is 16 amino acids long. Germline CDR1 and CDR2: LNHDA and SQIVND (reference sequence). The CDR3 region is CASSTRGQGITYEQYF. The DNA for the CDR3 is TGTGCCAGTAGTACCCGCGGACAGGGTATCACCTACGAGCAGTACTTC.

The V call is TRBV4-1, the J call TRBJ2-3; D is possibly TRBD1 (6 bases). V lost 2 bases and J lost 6, with 18 bases in between. CDR1 is MGHRA and CDR2 is YSYEKL in the germline V gene. There are 16 residues in the CDR3. The CDR3 coding sequence is TGCGCCAGCAGCCAACAACGGACCAGGGGATCCGATACGCAGTATTTT. It encodes CASSQQRTRGSDTQYF.

The rearrangement joins TRBV12-3 or TRBV12-4 to TRBJ2-1; D gene uncertain. With 4 bases removed from V and 7 bases from J, the gap between germline ends came to 5 bases. This CDR3 has 11 residues. Here the CDR3 DNA reads TGTGCCAGCAGTTCCAGGAATGAGCAGTTCTTC. Protein: CASSSRNEQFF.

The chain uses TRBV19 and TRBJ1-1; TRBD1 matches at 11 bases. The trim removed 5 bases at V and 0 bases at J, leaving 2 bases unmatched. From germline, CDR1 is LNHDA and CDR2 SQIVND (reference sequence). This CDR3 is 15 amino acids long. CDR3 residues: CASSLDRGLNTEAFF. The CDR3 region has the DNA TGTGCCAGTAGTTTGGACAGGGGGCTGAACACTGAAGCTTTCTTT.

V is TRBV18 and J is TRBJ2-3; 12 bases are shared with TRBD1. The CDR3 has 15 amino acids. Trimming cost V 6 bases and J 7 bases; bases outside gene matches: 8. Per the germline V gene, CDR1 is KGHSH and CDR2 is LQKENI. CDR3: CASSLGTGGANTQYF. The CDR3 DNA sequence: TGTGCCAGCTCCCTAGGGACAGGGGGCGCGAATACGCAGTATTTT.

This clone has only one observation. V usage is TRBV7-2 and J usage is TRBJ1-2; 7 nucleotides agree with TRBD1. Germline CDR1 is SGHTA and CDR2 is FQGNSA. V was pared by 4 bases and J by 4 bases, with 3 bases of the junction left unmatched. CDR3 length: 13 residues. The CDR3 nucleotides are TGTGCCAGCAGCTCTGGGACAGTCTATGGCTACACCTTC. This gives the protein CASSSGTVYGYTF.

The chain is built from TRBV6-5 and TRBJ1-2; 7 nucleotides line up with TRBD1. Germline V CDR1 and CDR2: MNHEY, SVGAGI. CDR3 length equals 16 residues. With V trimmed by 0 bases and J by 2 bases, 6 bases remained unmatched. The CDR3 reads CASSYSTLTGNYGYTF. CDR3 DNA: TGTGCCAGCAGTTACTCAACGCTGACAGGGAACTATGGCTACACCTTC.

V usage is TRBV11-2 and J usage is TRBJ1-5, with unresolved D. The CDR3 loop spans 13 amino acids. Germline V gene data show CDR1 as SGHAT and CDR2 as FQNNGV. V was pared by 5 bases and J by 1 base, with 6 bases between. CDR3 nucleotide sequence: TGTGCCAGCAGCCTATCGAGCAATCAGCCCCAGCATTTT. Translating gives CASSLSSNQPQHF. The entire variable domain, with the rest obtained from reference TRBV11-2 and TRBJ1-5, is as follows: EAGVAQSPRYKIIEKRQSVAFWCNPISGHATLYWYQQILGQGPKLLIQFQNNGVVDDSQLPKDRFSAERLKGVDSTLKIQPAKLEDSAVYLCASSLSSNQPQHFGDGTRLSIL.

The rearrangement links TRBV3-1 (or the pseudogene TRBV3-2) to TRBJ1-2; no definite D call. The CDR3 consists of 12 residues. The V gene's germline CDR1 is LGHDT and CDR2 YNNKEL (reference sequence). Trimming pared 0 bases from V and 7 bases from J, leaving 6 bases between. CDR3 coding DNA: TGTGCCAGCAGCCAAGATATGGCTGGCTACACCTTC. Protein product: CASSQDMAGYTF.

The chain combines TRBV27 with TRBJ1-1; 11 nucleotides agree with TRBD1. Per the germline V gene, CDR1 is MNHEY and CDR2 is SMNVEV (reference sequence). V trimming: 0 bases; J trimming: 3 bases; junction bases outside the gene matches: 18. The CDR3 extends over 21 amino acids. CDR3 residues: CASSLSFSGPDRGRKDTEAFF. The CDR3 DNA is TGTGCCAGCAGTTTATCTTTCAGCGGCCCGGACAGGGGGCGCAAGGACACTGAAGCTTTCTTT.